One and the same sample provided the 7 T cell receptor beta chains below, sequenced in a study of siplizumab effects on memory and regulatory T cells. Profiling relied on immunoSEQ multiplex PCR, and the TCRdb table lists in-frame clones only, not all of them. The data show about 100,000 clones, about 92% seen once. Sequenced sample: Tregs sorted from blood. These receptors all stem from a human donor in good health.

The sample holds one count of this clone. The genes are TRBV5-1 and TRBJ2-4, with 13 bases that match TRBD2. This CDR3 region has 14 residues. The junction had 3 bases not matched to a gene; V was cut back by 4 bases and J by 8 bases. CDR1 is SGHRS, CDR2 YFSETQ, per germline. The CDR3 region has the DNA TGCGCCAGCAGCCCCGGACTAGCGGGGGACATTCAGTACTTC. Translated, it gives CASSPGLAGDIQYF.

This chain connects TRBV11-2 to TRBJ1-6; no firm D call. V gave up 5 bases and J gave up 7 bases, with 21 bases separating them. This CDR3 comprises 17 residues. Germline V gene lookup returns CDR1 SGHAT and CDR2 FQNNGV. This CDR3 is CASSPSHIFGVNSPLHF. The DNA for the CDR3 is TGTGCCAGCAGCCCCTCCCACATTTTCGGCGTGAATTCACCCCTCCACTTT.

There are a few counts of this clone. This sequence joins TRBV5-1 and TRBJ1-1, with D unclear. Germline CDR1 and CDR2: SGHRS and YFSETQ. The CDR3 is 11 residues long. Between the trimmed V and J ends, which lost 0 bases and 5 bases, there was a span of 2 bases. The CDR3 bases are TGCGCCAGCAGCTTGGAAACTGAAGCTTTCTTT. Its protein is CASSLETEAFF. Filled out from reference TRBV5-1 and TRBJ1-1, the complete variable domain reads KAGVTQTPRYLIKTRGQQVTLSCSPISGHRSVSWYQQTPGQGLQFLFEYFSETQRNKGNFPGRFSGRQFSNSRSEMNVSTLELGDSALYLCASSLETEAFFGQGTRLTVV.

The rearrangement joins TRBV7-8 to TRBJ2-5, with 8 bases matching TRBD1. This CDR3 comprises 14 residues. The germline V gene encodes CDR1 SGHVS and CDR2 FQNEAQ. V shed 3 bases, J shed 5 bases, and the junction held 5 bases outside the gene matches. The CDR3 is CASSFSGGGETQYF. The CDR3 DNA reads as TGTGCCAGCAGCTTTTCAGGGGGCGGGGAGACCCAGTACTTC.

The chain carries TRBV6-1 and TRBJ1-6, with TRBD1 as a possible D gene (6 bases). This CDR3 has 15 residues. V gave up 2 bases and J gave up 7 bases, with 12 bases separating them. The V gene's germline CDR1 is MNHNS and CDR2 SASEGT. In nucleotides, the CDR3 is TGTGCCAGCAGTGAACTTCCCGGGACAAATTCACCCCTCCACTTT. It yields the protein CASSELPGTNSPLHF.

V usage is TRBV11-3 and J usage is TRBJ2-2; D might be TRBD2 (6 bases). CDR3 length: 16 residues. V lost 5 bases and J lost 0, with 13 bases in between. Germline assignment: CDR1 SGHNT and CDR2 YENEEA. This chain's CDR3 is CASSRGTGANTGELFF. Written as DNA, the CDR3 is TGTGCCAGCAGCCGCGGGACGGGCGCGAACACCGGGGAGCTGTTTTTT.

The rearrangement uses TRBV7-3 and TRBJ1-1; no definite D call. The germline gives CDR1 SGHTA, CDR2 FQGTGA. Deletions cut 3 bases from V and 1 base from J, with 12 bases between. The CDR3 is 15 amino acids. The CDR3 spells CASSFSVGGNTEAFF. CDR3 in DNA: TGTGCCAGCAGCTTCTCGGTTGGAGGGAACACTGAAGCTTTCTTT.